The T cell receptor (beta chain) described here comes from a study of T cells after yellow fever vaccination. Looking at the study overall: Fractions containing few cells were prepared with SMART-Seq v4 Ultra Low Input.

Turning to this clonotype: The target antigen is unknown.

TCRdb processed the 5' RACE reads anew with MiXCR; each CDR3 protein has one entry. The sample has 300,000 to 350,000 distinct CDR3 sequences, around 10% seen once. Study findings and constraints: Clonotypes shared by both compartments, CD4 and CD8, made up a small share. The study re-detected most primary-vaccination clones after the booster (under 97% CD4, around 90% CD8).

The starting material was CD4+ T cells sorted from PBMCs, obtained 45 days after the yellow fever booster vaccination. This receptor was taken from a man between 18 and 35 years old who received the YFV17D yellow fever vaccine.

The CDR3 DNA reads TGCAGCGTTGAAGGAAGCAGGGGCATCACGAATGAGCAGTTCTTC. It translates to CSVEGSRGITNEQFF. The genes are TRBV29-1 and TRBJ2-1; the D gene is possibly TRBD1 (6 bases). CDR3 size: 15 residues. Trimming removed 1 base from V and 7 bases from J, with 17 bases in between. Germline CDR1 and CDR2: SQVTM and ANQGSEA.